These 31 T cell receptor beta chains share one sample of origin, sequenced in a study of cytomegalovirus exposure and HLA in healthy donors. PCR used 60 Vbeta primers and 13 Jbeta primers. TCRdb keeps only in-frame clones here, not all; method: immunoSEQ multiplex PCR. Of some 120,000 clones in the sample, approximately 85% were seen once. The sample was PBMCs. The receptors were gathered from a male donor in good health and CMV-seropositive.

The chain links TRBV29-1 to TRBJ2-2; TRBD2 aligns across 10 bases. J was trimmed by 6 bases and V by 8 bases; bases with no gene match: 6. The germline V gene encodes CDR1 SQVTM and CDR2 ANQGSEA. This CDR3 is 13 amino acids long. CDR3 region: CSPGLAEAGELFF. In nucleotides, the CDR3 is TGCAGCCCCGGACTAGCGGAAGCCGGGGAGCTGTTTTTT.

The J gene is TRBJ1-2, the V gene TRBV29-1; possible D gene TRBD1, 6 bases. The length of the CDR3 is 12 residues. V lost 7 bases, J lost 4 bases, and 13 bases lay in between. Germline CDR1 SQVTM, CDR2 ANQGSEA. CDR3 DNA: TGCAGCGGATGGACAGCTCCCTATGGCTACACCTTC. This gives the protein CSGWTAPYGYTF.

The chain is built from TRBV7-2 and TRBJ1-1; 7 bases are a match to TRBD1. Trimming took 3 bases from V and 4 from J; bases not matched to a gene: 8. CDR1 SGHTA and CDR2 FQGNSA come from the germline V gene. The CDR3 extends over 15 amino acids. The CDR3, as DNA: TGTGCCAGCAGCTTCGCTACAGGGGCGGCCACTGAAGCTTTCTTT. Encoded protein: CASSFATGAATEAFF.

Comment on this clone: An end of the junction differs from the germline gene, which may be a read error. The V gene is TRBV10-3, the J gene TRBJ1-1; 11 bases map to TRBD1. The germline V gene encodes CDR1 ENHRY and CDR2 SYGVKD. CDR3 length equals 17 residues. This CDR3 reads CAISKSGTGGENTEAFF. Here the CDR3 DNA reads TGTGCCATCAGTAAGTCCGGGACAGGGGGAGAGAACACTGAAGCTTTCTTT.

The table lists this clone with a few counts. The gene calls are TRBV4-3 and TRBJ1-6, with D possibly being TRBD1 (5 bases). The germline V gene has CDR1 LGHNA and CDR2 YSLEER. V lost 0 bases to trimming and J lost 7 bases, with 13 bases between them. The length of the CDR3 is 16 residues. In DNA form, the CDR3 reads TGCGCCAGCAGCCAAGATCAAGGGGTCCTCAATTCACCCCTCCACTTT. Protein: CASSQDQGVLNSPLHF.

This rearrangement joins TRBV7-3 to TRBJ1-2; no clear D. V was shortened by 5 bases and J by 6 bases, with 16 bases between the two germline ends. Germline lookup yields CDR1 SGHTA and CDR2 FQGTGA. The CDR3 covers 14 residues. CDR3: CASSTYHAGDGYTF. For the CDR3, the DNA is TGTGCCAGCAGCACCTATCACGCGGGCGATGGCTACACCTTC.

The chain combines TRBV7-9 with TRBJ2-1; a possible D gene is TRBD1 (6 bases). V gave up 2 bases and J gave up 0 bases, with 14 bases separating them. The CDR3 is 17 amino acids. Germline V gene lookup returns CDR1 SEHNR and CDR2 FQNEAQ (reference sequence). The CDR3 DNA is TGTGCCAGCAGCTTAAGATGGGACACATTCTCCTACAATGAGCAGTTCTTC. It encodes CASSLRWDTFSYNEQFF.

The CDR3 DNA reads TGTGCCAGCAGCAGAGAGATAGGGGAAATGCGAATAGCTTTCTTT. Its translation is CASSREIGEMRIAFF. The chain links TRBV7-2 to TRBJ1-1; D might be TRBD1 (5 bases). V lost 5 bases, J lost 10 bases, and 23 bases lay in between. Germline CDR1 and CDR2: SGHTA and FQGNSA. The CDR3 loop spans 15 amino acids.

This clone was counted a few times. The chain uses TRBV4-3 and TRBJ2-7; 9 bases line up with TRBD1. Germline lookup yields CDR1 LGHNA and CDR2 YSLEER. V gave up 4 bases and J gave up 1 base; unmatched junction bases: 8. This CDR3 has 16 residues. The CDR3 loop reads CASSRVPGQGSYEQYF. In DNA form, the CDR3 reads TGCGCCAGCAGCCGGGTACCGGGACAGGGATCCTACGAGCAGTACTTC.

This sequence joins TRBV5-1 and TRBJ2-1; 10 bases agree with TRBD2. The germline V gene encodes CDR1 SGHRS and CDR2 YFSETQ. CDR3 length: 14 amino acids. V trimming: 1 base; J trimming: 10 bases; junction bases outside the gene matches: 5. CDR3 nucleotide sequence: TGCGCCAGCAGCTTGAGGCTAGCGGGAGCCGAGCAGTTCTTC. It codes for CASSLRLAGAEQFF.

The chain is built from TRBV28 and TRBJ2-7, with D possibly matching TRBD1 (5 bases). Trimming took off 6 bases at V and 0 bases at J, with 12 bases between the two ends. This CDR3 contains 14 residues. CDR1 is MDHEN and CDR2 is SYDVKM in the germline V gene. Here the CDR3 DNA reads TGTGCCAGCAGCTATGACAGTACCTCCTACGAGCAGTACTTC. Translation gives CASSYDSTSYEQYF.

Only one count was recorded for this clone. The chain joins TRBV5-8 to TRBJ1-1; D is ambiguous. Between the trimmed V and J ends, which lost 4 bases and 4 bases, there was a span of 8 bases. Germline values: CDR1 SGHTS, CDR2 YDEGEE. The CDR3 is 12 amino acids. Written as DNA, the CDR3 is TGTGCCAGCAGCCAATTCAGCACTGAAGCTTTCTTT. Protein product: CASSQFSTEAFF.

Written as DNA, the CDR3 is TGTGCCTGGAGTGTACGTAGAGATTCACCCCTCCACTTT. Residues: CAWSVRRDSPLHF. The gene calls are TRBV30 and TRBJ1-6; D call uncertain. V shed 0 bases and J shed 8 bases, with 8 bases lying between them. CDR1 and CDR2 (germline): GTSNPN, SVGIG (reference sequence). The CDR3 loop spans 13 amino acids.

The chain combines TRBV6-6 with TRBJ2-1, with D maybe TRBD1 (5 bases). V lost 2 bases and J 5 bases, leaving 7 bases between the germline ends. In germline, CDR1 is MNHNY, CDR2 SVGAGI (reference sequence). This CDR3 spans 13 amino acids. CDR3 nucleotide sequence: TGTGCCAGCAGTTACGGGGCAGACAATGAGCAGTTCTTC. This gives the protein CASSYGADNEQFF.

This clone showed up just a few times. This chain's CDR3 is CASSGLAVPYEQYF. The CDR3 DNA is TGTGCCAGTAGTGGGCTAGCGGTGCCCTACGAGCAGTACTTC. This sequence joins TRBV19 and TRBJ2-7, with 7 positions matching TRBD2. Germline CDR1 reads LNHDA; CDR2 reads SQIVND (reference sequence). This CDR3 spans 14 amino acids. The V gene end was trimmed by 5 bases and the J gene end by 2 bases; junction bases not matched to a gene: 6.

The chain joins TRBV30 to TRBJ1-1; no clear D gene. Germline V CDR1 and CDR2: GTSNPN, SVGIG (reference sequence). V lost 0 bases to trimming and J lost 10 bases, with 12 bases between them. The CDR3 runs 12 residues. CDR3 loop: CAWSVLFGPAFF. The CDR3 coding sequence is TGTGCCTGGAGTGTACTTTTCGGTCCAGCTTTCTTT.

The chain carries TRBV2 and TRBJ2-1, with TRBD2 matching 12 bases. The V gene's germline CDR1 is SNHLY and CDR2 FYNNEI. The ends lost 5 bases at V and 8 bases at J; junction bases unmatched: 7. The CDR3 is made up of 15 amino acids. The CDR3 spells CASSPTSGSSHEQFF. The CDR3 region has the DNA TGTGCCAGCAGTCCGACTAGCGGGAGTAGCCATGAGCAGTTCTTC.

The V call is TRBV27, the J call TRBJ2-3, with a weak D call TRBD2 (5 bases). Germline-derived CDR1 and CDR2 are MNHEY and SMNVEV (reference sequence). Trimming removed 6 bases from V and 1 base from J, with 11 bases in between. This CDR3 is built from 14 residues. In DNA form, the CDR3 reads TGTGCCAGCAGAACCTTGGGAGGCACAGATACGCAGTATTTT. It encodes CASRTLGGTDTQYF.

J is TRBJ2-1 and V is TRBV5-1, with a weak D call TRBD2 (5 bases). The CDR3 has 16 amino acids. Germline assignment: CDR1 SGHRS and CDR2 YFSETQ. Deletions cut 0 bases from V and 1 base from J, with 11 bases between. The CDR3 loop is CASSLARAPSYNEQFF. The CDR3, as DNA: TGCGCCAGCAGCTTGGCGCGGGCGCCGTCCTACAATGAGCAGTTCTTC.

The chain recombines TRBV15 with TRBJ1-2; D ambiguous. CDR1 is LNHNV, CDR2 YYDKDF, per germline (reference sequence). Between the trimmed V and J ends, which lost 1 base and 0 bases, there was a span of 12 bases. CDR3 length: 16 residues. CDR3 sequence reads: CATSRASSVANYGYTF. In DNA, the CDR3 is TGTGCCACCAGCAGAGCCTCATCGGTTGCTAACTATGGCTACACCTTC.

The rearrangement joins TRBV5-4 to TRBJ2-4; TRBD2 might be the D (7 bases). Between the trimmed V and J ends, which lost 5 bases and 2 bases, there was a span of 23 bases. Germline V gene sequence: CDR1 SGHNT, CDR2 YYREEE (reference sequence). The CDR3 has 18 residues. The CDR3 here is CASSLPVGGGETKNIQYF. CDR3 nucleotides: TGTGCCAGCAGTCTGCCGGTGGGGGGGGGCGAGACCAAAAACATTCAGTACTTC.

The genes are TRBV5-8 and TRBJ1-4; tentatively, D is TRBD1 (6 bases). The germline V gene has CDR1 SGHTS and CDR2 YDEGEE. V shed 3 bases and J shed 4 bases, with 22 bases lying between them. The CDR3 extends over 18 amino acids. The chain's CDR3 is CASSSRQAAVTNNEKLFF. CDR3 DNA sequence: TGTGCCAGCAGCTCTCGACAGGCAGCCGTAACAAATAATGAAAAACTGTTTTTT.

This chain connects TRBV6-4 to TRBJ2-3; D ambiguous. The CDR3 totals 14 residues. V shed 2 bases and J shed 6 bases, with 12 bases lying between them. The germline V gene has CDR1 MRHNA and CDR2 SNTAGT. CDR3 in DNA: TGTGCCAGCAGTGACGTGGGTAGCCGGGATACGCAGTATTTT. Translation gives CASSDVGSRDTQYF.

V is TRBV4-3 and J is TRBJ2-3, with 10 bases fitting TRBD2. The junction had 4 bases not matched to a gene; V was cut back by 8 bases and J by 2 bases. From germline, CDR1 is LGHNA and CDR2 YSLEER. CDR3 length: 14 residues. CDR3 nucleotides: TGCGCCAGCGGTGGGACTAGCGCCACAGATACGCAGTATTTT. This translates into CASGGTSATDTQYF.

The chain recombines TRBV27 with TRBJ1-2; D gene unclear. CDR3 length equals 12 residues. Trimming took 2 bases from V and 8 from J, leaving 9 bases between them. Germline V gene data show CDR1 as MNHEY and CDR2 as SMNVEV (reference sequence). CDR3 residues: CASSLSGRGYTF. The CDR3, as DNA: TGTGCCAGCAGTTTAAGCGGGAGAGGCTACACCTTC.

This clone was picked up one time. This rearrangement joins TRBV28 to TRBJ1-5; no definite D call. Germline V gene sequence: CDR1 MDHEN, CDR2 SYDVKM. The CDR3 loop spans 13 amino acids. The V end was cut by 2 bases, the J end by 6 bases, with 8 bases between. The chain's CDR3 is CASSLGGSQPQHF. Written as DNA, the CDR3 is TGTGCCAGCAGTTTAGGCGGGAGTCAGCCCCAGCATTTT.

The sample holds a few counts of this clone. The V gene is TRBV19, the J gene TRBJ1-5; TRBD1 might be the D (5 bases). The CDR3 extends over 15 amino acids. The germline V gene encodes CDR1 LNHDA and CDR2 SQIVND (reference sequence). Trimming left V 5 bases short and J 1 base short, with 12 bases between. The DNA for the CDR3 is TGTGCCAGTAGTGGCCCCAGGGTGAGCAATCAGCCCCAGCATTTT. Protein product: CASSGPRVSNQPQHF. Complete variable domain (other parts from reference TRBV19 and TRBJ1-5): DGGITQSPKYLFRKEGQNVTLSCEQNLNHDAMYWYRQDPGQGLRLIYYSQIVNDFQKGDIAEGYSVSREKKESFPLTVTSAQKNPTAFYLCASSGPRVSNQPQHFGDGTRLSIL.

The rearrangement joins TRBV5-1 to TRBJ2-6; D is unresolved. V was cut by 2 bases and J by 0 bases, with 3 bases left in between. Germline assignment: CDR1 SGHRS and CDR2 YFSETQ. This CDR3 is 14 amino acids long. In nucleotides, the CDR3 is TGCGCCAGCAGCTTCGGCTCTGGGGCCAACGTCCTGACTTTC. The encoded protein is CASSFGSGANVLTF.

V gene TRBV18 combines with J gene TRBJ1-5, with D possibly being TRBD1 (5 bases). V lost 4 bases to trimming and J lost 5 bases, with 12 bases between them. The germline V gene encodes CDR1 KGHSH and CDR2 LQKENI. The length of the CDR3 is 14 residues. The CDR3 DNA reads TGTGCCAGCTCACAGACAGATACTGATCAGCCCCAGCATTTT. Amino acids: CASSQTDTDQPQHF.

V and J are TRBV7-9 and TRBJ2-1; D might be TRBD1 (6 bases). Per the germline V gene, CDR1 is SEHNR and CDR2 is FQNEAQ (reference sequence). Deletions cut 2 bases from V and 0 bases from J, with 11 bases between. CDR3 size: 16 residues. The CDR3 loop reads CASSLQGQSSYNEQFF. CDR3 nucleotides: TGTGCCAGCAGCTTACAAGGACAGAGCTCCTACAATGAGCAGTTCTTC.

This rearrangement joins TRBV28 to TRBJ2-7, with 7 nucleotides matching TRBD2. The J segment lost 3 bases and the V segment lost 5 bases, leaving 13 bases of the junction unmatched. This CDR3 has 16 amino acids. Germline V gene sequence: CDR1 MDHEN, CDR2 SYDVKM. CDR3 in amino acids: CASSPVLGGALYEQYF. The CDR3 region has the DNA TGTGCCAGCAGTCCCGTCCTGGGAGGGGCCCTCTACGAGCAGTACTTC.